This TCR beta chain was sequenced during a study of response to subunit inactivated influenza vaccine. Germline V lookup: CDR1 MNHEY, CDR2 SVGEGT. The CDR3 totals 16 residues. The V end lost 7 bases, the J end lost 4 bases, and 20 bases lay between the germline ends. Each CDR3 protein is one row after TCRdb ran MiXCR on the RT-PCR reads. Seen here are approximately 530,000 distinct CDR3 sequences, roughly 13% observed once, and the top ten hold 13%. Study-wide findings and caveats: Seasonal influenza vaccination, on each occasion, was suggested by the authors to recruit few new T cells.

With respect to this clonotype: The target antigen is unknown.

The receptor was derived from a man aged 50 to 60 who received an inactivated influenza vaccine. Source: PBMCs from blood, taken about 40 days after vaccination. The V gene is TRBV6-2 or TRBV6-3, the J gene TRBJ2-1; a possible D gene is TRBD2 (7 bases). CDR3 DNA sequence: TGTGCCAGCAAAGAATGGCGGCGGGGGCAGTACAATGAGCAGTTCTTC. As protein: CASKEWRRGQYNEQFF.